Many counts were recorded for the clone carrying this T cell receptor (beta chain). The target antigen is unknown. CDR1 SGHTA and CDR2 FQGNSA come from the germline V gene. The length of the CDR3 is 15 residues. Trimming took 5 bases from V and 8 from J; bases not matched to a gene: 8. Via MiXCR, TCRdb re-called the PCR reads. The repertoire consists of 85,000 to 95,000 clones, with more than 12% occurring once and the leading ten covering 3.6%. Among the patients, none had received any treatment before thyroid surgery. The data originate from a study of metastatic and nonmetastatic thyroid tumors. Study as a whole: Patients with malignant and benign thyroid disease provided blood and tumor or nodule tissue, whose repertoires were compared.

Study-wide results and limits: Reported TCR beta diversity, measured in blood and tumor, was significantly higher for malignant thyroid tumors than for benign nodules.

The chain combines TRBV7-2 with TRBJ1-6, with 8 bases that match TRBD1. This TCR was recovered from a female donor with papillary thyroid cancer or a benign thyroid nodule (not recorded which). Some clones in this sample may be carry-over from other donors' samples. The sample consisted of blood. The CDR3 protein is CASSTRTGIYSPLHF. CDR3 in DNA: TGTGCCAGCAGCACCCGGACAGGGATTTATTCACCCCTCCACTTT.